The clone carrying this T cell receptor beta chain was seen only a few times. Its specificity is unknown. One heparinised draw, averaging roughly 0.12 L, was taken per donor. cDNA synthesis used the whole RNA isolate, giving expressed TCRB sequences. Method: immunoSEQ multiplex PCR; TCRdb's copy keeps in-frame clones and lacks some. The table records around 650,000 clones, about an eighth of them present only once. The V and J ends lost 1 base and 3 bases respectively, with 10 bases between them. This CDR3 is 14 amino acids long. Germline CDR1 PRHDT, CDR2 FYEKMQ (reference sequence). The data were taken from a study of beta chain features in type 1 diabetes. General study findings and limits: Patients with Type 1 diabetes showed moderately but significantly shorter TCRB CDR3s in all four CD4+ subsets. Sequencing from cDNA could over-represent high-TCR-expressing cells. The naive, central memory and Treg TCRB repertoires of patients appeared to be more similar to one another than those of healthy donors. PCR, the amplification step, might favor shorter templates, equally in patients and controls.

The chain has TRBV13 and TRBJ2-7; no firm D call. The sequence came from a man aged 25-45 years with type 1 diabetes. The sequenced sample consisted of naive CD4+ T cells from blood. CDR3: CASSLAGSGYEQYF. The DNA of the CDR3 is TGTGCCAGCAGCTTAGCCGGGTCTGGCTACGAGCAGTACTTC. The full variable domain, completed using reference TRBV13 and TRBJ2-7, is AAGVIQSPRHLIKEKRETATLKCYPIPRHDTVYWYQQGPGQDPQFLISFYEKMQSDKGSIPDRFSAQQFSDYHSELNMSSLELGDSALYFCASSLAGSGYEQYFGPGTRLTVT.